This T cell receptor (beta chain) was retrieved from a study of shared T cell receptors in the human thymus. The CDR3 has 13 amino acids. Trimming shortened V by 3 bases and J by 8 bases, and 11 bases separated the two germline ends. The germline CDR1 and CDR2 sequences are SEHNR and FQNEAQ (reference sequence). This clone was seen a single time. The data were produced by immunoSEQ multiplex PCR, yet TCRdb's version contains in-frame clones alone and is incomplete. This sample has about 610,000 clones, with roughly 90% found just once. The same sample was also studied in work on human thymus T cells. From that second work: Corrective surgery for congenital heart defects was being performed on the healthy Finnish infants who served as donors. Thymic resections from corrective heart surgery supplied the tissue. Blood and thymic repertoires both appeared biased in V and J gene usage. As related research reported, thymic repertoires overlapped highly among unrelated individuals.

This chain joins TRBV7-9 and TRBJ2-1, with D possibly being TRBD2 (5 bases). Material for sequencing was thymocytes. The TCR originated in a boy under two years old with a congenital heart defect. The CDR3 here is CASSLTGRHEQFF. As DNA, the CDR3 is TGTGCCAGCAGCTTGACTGGGAGACATGAGCAGTTCTTC.